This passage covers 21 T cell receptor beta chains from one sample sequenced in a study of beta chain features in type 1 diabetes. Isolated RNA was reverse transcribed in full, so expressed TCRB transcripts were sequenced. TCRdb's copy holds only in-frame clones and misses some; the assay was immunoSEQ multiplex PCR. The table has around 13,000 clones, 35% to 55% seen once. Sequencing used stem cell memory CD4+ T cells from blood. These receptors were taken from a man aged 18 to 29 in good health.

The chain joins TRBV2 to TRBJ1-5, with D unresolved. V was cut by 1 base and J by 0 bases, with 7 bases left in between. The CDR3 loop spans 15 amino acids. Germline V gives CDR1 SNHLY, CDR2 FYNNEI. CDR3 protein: CASSEGRVSNQPQHF. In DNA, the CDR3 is TGTGCCAGCAGTGAAGGGAGGGTTAGCAATCAGCCCCAGCATTTT.

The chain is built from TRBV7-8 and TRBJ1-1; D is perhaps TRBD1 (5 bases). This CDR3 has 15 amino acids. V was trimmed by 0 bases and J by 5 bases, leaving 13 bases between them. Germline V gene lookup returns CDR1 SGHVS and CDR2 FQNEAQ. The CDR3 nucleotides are TGTGCCAGCAGCTTAGCGGGTAGGGGTTGGACTGAAGCTTTCTTT. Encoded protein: CASSLAGRGWTEAFF.

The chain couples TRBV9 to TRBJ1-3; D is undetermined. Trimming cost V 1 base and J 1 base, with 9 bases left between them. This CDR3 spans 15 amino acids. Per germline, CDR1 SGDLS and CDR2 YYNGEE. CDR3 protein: CASSVIGESGNTIYF. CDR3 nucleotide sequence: TGTGCCAGCAGCGTAATTGGGGAGTCTGGAAACACCATATATTTT.

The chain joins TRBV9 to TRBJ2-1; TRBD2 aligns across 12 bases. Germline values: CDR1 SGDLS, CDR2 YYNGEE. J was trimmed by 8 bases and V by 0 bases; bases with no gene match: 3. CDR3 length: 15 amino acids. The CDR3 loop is CASSVASGGGDEQFF. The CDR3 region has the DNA TGTGCCAGCAGCGTAGCTAGCGGGGGGGGCGATGAGCAGTTCTTC.

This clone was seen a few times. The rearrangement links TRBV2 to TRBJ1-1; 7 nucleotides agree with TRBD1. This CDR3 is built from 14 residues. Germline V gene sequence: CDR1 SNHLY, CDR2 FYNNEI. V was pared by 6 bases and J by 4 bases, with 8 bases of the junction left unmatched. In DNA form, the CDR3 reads TGTGCCAGCAGGGGTACAGGGGCGGGCACTGAAGCTTTCTTT. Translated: CASRGTGAGTEAFF.

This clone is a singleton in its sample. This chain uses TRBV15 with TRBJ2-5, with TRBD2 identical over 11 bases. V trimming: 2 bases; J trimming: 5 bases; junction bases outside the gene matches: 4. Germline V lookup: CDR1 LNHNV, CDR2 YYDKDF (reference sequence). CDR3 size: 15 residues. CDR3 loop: CATSRPVAGGETQYF. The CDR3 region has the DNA TGTGCCACCAGCAGACCTGTAGCGGGAGGGGAGACCCAGTACTTC.

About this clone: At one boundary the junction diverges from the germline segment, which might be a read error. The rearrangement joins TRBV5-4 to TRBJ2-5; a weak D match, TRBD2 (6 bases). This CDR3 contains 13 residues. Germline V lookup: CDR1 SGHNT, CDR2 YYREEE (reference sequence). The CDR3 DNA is TGCGCCAGCAGCCCGGGACTTCGGGAGACCCAGTACTTC. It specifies CASSPGLRETQYF.

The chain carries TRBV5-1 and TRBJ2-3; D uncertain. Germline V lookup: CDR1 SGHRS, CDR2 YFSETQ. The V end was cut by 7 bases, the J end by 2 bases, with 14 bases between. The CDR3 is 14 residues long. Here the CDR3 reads CASRHGVTTDTQYF. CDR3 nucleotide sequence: TGCGCCAGCCGCCATGGAGTCACCACAGATACGCAGTATTTT.

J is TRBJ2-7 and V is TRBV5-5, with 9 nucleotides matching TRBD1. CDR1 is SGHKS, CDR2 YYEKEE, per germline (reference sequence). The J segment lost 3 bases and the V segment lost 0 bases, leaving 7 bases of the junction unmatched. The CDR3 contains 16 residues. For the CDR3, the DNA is TGTGCCAGCAGCTTGGGCCCGGGACAGGGAGTCTACGAGCAGTACTTC. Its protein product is CASSLGPGQGVYEQYF.

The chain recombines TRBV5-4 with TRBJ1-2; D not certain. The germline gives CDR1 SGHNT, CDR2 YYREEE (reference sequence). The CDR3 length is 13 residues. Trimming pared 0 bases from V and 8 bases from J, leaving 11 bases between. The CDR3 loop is CASSLGRGEGYTF. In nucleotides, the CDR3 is TGTGCCAGCAGCTTGGGCAGAGGCGAGGGCTACACCTTC.

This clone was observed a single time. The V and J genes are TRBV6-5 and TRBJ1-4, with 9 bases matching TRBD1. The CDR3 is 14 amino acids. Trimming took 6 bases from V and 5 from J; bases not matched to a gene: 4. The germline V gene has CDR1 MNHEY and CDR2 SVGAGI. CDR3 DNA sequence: TGTGCCAGCAGATCGGGACAGGGAAATGAAAAACTGTTTTTT. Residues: CASRSGQGNEKLFF.

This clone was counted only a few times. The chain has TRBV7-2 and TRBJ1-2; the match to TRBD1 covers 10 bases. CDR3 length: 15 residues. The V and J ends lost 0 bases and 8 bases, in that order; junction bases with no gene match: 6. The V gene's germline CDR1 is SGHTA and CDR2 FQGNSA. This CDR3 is CASSLAATGGRGYTF. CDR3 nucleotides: TGTGCCAGCAGCTTAGCAGCGACAGGGGGCCGGGGCTACACCTTC.

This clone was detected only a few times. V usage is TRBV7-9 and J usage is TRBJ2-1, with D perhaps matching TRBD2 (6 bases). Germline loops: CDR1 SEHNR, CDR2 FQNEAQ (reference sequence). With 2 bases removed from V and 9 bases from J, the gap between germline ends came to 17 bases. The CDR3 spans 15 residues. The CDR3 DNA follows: TGTGCCAGCAGCTTACTGGCTAGCGAGTCCGGTGAGCAGTTCTTC. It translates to CASSLLASESGEQFF.

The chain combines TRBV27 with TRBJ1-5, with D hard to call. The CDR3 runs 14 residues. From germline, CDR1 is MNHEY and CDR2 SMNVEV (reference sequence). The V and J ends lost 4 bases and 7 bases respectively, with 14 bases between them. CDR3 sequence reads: CASSWAPAGQPQHF. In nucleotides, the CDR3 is TGTGCCAGCAGTTGGGCCCCCGCTGGGCAGCCCCAGCATTTT.

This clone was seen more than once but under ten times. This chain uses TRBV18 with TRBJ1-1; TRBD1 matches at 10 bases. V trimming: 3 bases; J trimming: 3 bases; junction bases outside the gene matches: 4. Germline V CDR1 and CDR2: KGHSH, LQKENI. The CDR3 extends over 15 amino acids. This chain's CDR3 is CASSPRQGADTEAFF. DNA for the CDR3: TGTGCCAGCTCACCTCGACAGGGGGCGGACACTGAAGCTTTCTTT.

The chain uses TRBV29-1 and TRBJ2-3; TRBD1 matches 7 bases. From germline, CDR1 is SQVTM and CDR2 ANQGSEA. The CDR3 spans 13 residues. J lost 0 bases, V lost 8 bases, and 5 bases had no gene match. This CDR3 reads CSSGQLSTDTQYF. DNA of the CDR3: TGCAGCTCGGGACAGCTGAGCACAGATACGCAGTATTTT.

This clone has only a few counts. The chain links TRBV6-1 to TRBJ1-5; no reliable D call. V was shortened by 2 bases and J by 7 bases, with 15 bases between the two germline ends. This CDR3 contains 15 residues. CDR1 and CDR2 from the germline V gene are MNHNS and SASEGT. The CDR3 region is CASSESTAGKQPQHF. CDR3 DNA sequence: TGTGCCAGCAGTGAATCGACGGCAGGAAAGCAGCCCCAGCATTTT.

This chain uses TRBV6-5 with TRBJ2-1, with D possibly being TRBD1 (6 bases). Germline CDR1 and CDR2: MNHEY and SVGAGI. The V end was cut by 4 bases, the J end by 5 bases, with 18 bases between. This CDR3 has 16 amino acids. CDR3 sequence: CASSSNHGQTHNEQFF. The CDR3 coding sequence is TGTGCCAGCAGTTCTAATCACGGACAGACACACAATGAGCAGTTCTTC.

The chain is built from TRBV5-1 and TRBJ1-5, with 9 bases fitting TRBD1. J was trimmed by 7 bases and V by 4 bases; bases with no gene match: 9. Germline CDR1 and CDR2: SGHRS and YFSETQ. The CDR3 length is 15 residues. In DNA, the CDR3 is TGCGCCAGCAGCACAACAGGGGGCGCGGAGCAGCCCCAGCATTTT. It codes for CASSTTGGAEQPQHF.

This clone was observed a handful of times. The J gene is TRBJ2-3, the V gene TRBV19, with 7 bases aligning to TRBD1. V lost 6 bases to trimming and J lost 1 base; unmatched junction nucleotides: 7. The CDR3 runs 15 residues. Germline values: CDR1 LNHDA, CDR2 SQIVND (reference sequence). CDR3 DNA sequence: TGTGCCAGTAGGGACCCGGGACAGCGCACAGATACGCAGTATTTT. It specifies CASRDPGQRTDTQYF.

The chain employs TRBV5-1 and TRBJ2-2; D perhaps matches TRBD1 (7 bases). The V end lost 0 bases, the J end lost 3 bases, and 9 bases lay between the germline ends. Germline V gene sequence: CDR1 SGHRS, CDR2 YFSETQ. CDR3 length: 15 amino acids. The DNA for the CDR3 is TGCGCCAGCAGCTTGGTCAGGGGGGACACCGGGGAGCTGTTTTTT. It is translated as CASSLVRGDTGELFF.